Listed here are 13 T cell receptor beta chains from one sample, sequenced in a study of blood T cell repertoires in COVID-19. The assay was immunoSEQ multiplex PCR, and TCRdb's table has in-frame clones only and misses some. The sample contains about 380,000 clones, 85% of which appear only once. The sequenced material came from peripheral blood. The receptors stem from a woman aged 18 to 35 with acute or convalescent COVID-19.

This clone was counted a single time. The chain combines TRBV7-9 with TRBJ2-3, with no clear D. The CDR3 has 15 residues. The germline CDR1 and CDR2 sequences are SEHNR and FQNEAQ (reference sequence). V was cut by 1 base and J by 0 bases, with 8 bases left in between. The CDR3 bases are TGTGCCAGCAGCTTAGTGGGCAGTAGCACAGATACGCAGTATTTT. Translation: CASSLVGSSTDTQYF.

This clone was detected a few times. The chain joins TRBV27 to TRBJ2-7; D might be TRBD1 (5 bases). The CDR3 is made up of 15 amino acids. Germline-derived CDR1 and CDR2 are MNHEY and SMNVEV (reference sequence). The ends were cut back, 3 bases at V and 0 bases at J, with 12 bases in the middle. The CDR3, as DNA: TGTGCCAGCAGTTTTGTTGACAGTTCCTCCTACGAGCAGTACTTC. Protein sequence: CASSFVDSSSYEQYF.

This chain joins TRBV19 and TRBJ2-3; possible D gene TRBD2, 5 bases. Germline CDR1 LNHDA, CDR2 SQIVND (reference sequence). V shed 5 bases and J shed 6 bases, with 18 bases lying between them. The CDR3 runs to 15 residues. CDR3 bases: TGTGCCAGTAGTTACACTAATGGCCCGGGGGATACGCAGTATTTT. It yields the protein CASSYTNGPGDTQYF.

The chain combines TRBV11-3 with TRBJ2-1; TRBD2 matches at 8 bases. CDR1 and CDR2 from the germline V gene are SGHNT and YENEEA. The CDR3 is 13 residues long. V was clipped by 3 bases and J by 8 bases; unmatched bases: 3. The CDR3 is CASSLQREYEQFF. The CDR3 DNA sequence: TGTGCCAGCAGCTTGCAGCGGGAGTATGAGCAGTTCTTC.

Only one count was recorded for this clone. J is TRBJ2-1 and V is TRBV12-3 or TRBV12-4, with D tentatively TRBD1 (6 bases). The CDR3 totals 13 residues. Trimming cost V 4 bases and J 6 bases, with 10 bases left between them. The CDR3: CASSSLQGNEQFF. CDR3 DNA: TGTGCCAGCAGTTCCTTACAGGGCAATGAGCAGTTCTTC.

The chain employs TRBV7-3 and TRBJ1-3; D uncertain. The length of the CDR3 is 15 residues. Trimming took off 1 base at V and 0 bases at J, with 7 bases between the two ends. Germline-derived CDR1 and CDR2 are SGHTA and FQGTGA. The CDR3, as DNA: TGTGCCAGCAGCTTAAGCGGGTTCTCTGGAAACACCATATATTTT. The encoded protein is CASSLSGFSGNTIYF.

V is TRBV7-9 and J is TRBJ2-6; D ambiguous. Trimming pared 4 bases from V and 0 bases from J, leaving 7 bases between. Germline V gives CDR1 SEHNR, CDR2 FQNEAQ (reference sequence). The CDR3 contains 15 residues. CDR3 sequence: CASSYKHSGANVLTF. In DNA, the CDR3 is TGTGCCAGCAGCTATAAGCACTCTGGGGCCAACGTCCTGACTTTC.

This chain uses TRBV28 with TRBJ1-5, with D uncertain. Germline CDR1 and CDR2: MDHEN and SYDVKM. Trimming cost V 9 bases and J 5 bases, with 8 bases left between them. There are 11 residues in the CDR3. CDR3 coding DNA: TGTGCCAGTAAATCAGATCAGCCCCAGCATTTT. Its protein product is CASKSDQPQHF. The whole variable domain, filled in from reference TRBV28 and TRBJ1-5, reads DVKVTQSSRYLVKRTGEKVFLECVQDMDHENMFWYRQDPGLGLRLIYFSYDVKMKEKGDIPEGYSVSREKKERFSLILESASTNQTSMYLCASKSDQPQHFGDGTRLSIL.

V gene TRBV2 combines with J gene TRBJ1-3; D gene uncertain. V dropped 8 bases and J dropped 0 bases, with 11 bases sitting between them. Germline CDR1 is SNHLY and CDR2 is FYNNEI. This CDR3 has 14 residues. CDR3 residues: CASGRGISGNTIYF. DNA of the CDR3: TGTGCCAGCGGTAGAGGCATCTCTGGAAACACCATATATTTT.

This clone was found a few times. The V gene is TRBV7-9, the J gene TRBJ2-3; 13 bases match TRBD2. Germline V gives CDR1 SEHNR, CDR2 FQNEAQ (reference sequence). There are 17 residues in the CDR3. V shed 5 bases, J shed 2 bases, and the junction held 7 bases outside the gene matches. This CDR3 is CASSRWGLAGSTDTQYF. In nucleotides, the CDR3 is TGTGCCAGCAGCCGATGGGGACTAGCGGGGTCCACAGATACGCAGTATTTT.

CDR3 amino acids: CASTFPGLGNIQYF. CDR3 nucleotide sequence: TGTGCCAGCACCTTTCCGGGACTTGGAAACATTCAGTACTTC. The rearrangement uses TRBV28 and TRBJ2-4; possible D gene TRBD2, 6 bases. In germline, CDR1 is MDHEN, CDR2 SYDVKM. The V and J ends lost 7 bases and 6 bases respectively, with 16 bases between them. The CDR3 covers 14 residues.

Comment on this clone: This sample also contains other DNA sequences that code for the same CDR3. The chain links TRBV2 to TRBJ2-7; 11 bases match TRBD1. This CDR3 has 15 amino acids. Trimming removed 4 bases from V and 5 bases from J; junction bases left unmatched: 7. Germline CDR1 SNHLY, CDR2 FYNNEI. Written as DNA, the CDR3 is TGTGCCAGCAGTGCCGGGACAGGGGGATCCCACGAGCAGTACTTC. Its protein is CASSAGTGGSHEQYF.

The count of this clone is one. The sample contains more than one DNA sequence encoding this CDR3. CDR3 bases: TGTGCCAGCAGTGAAGCGGGGGCTTCCTACGAGCAGTACTTC. It is translated as CASSEAGASYEQYF. The chain recombines TRBV6-1 with TRBJ2-7; D is perhaps TRBD1 (6 bases). Germline V gene lookup returns CDR1 MNHNS and CDR2 SASEGT. V lost 0 bases, J lost 1 base, and 7 bases lay in between. This CDR3 comprises 14 residues.